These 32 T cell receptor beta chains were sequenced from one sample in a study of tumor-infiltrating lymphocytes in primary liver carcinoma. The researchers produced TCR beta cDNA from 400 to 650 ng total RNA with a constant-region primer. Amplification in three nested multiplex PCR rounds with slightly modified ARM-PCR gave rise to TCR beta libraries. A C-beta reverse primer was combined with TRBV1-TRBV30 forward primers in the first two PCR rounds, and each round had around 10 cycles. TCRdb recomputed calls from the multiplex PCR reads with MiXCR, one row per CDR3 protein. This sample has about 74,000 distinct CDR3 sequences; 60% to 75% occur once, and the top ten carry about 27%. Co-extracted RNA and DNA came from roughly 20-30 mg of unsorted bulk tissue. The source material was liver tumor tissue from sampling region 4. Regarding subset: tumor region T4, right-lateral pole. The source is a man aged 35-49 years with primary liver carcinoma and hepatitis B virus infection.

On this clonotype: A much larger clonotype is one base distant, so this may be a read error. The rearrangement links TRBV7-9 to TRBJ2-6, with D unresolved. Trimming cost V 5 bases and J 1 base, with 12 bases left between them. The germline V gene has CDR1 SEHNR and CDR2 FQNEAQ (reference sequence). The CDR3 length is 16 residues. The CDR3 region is CASSPGFRSGANVLTF. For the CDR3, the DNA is TGTGCCAGCAGCCCCGGGTTCAGATCTGGGGCCAACGTCCTGACTTTC.

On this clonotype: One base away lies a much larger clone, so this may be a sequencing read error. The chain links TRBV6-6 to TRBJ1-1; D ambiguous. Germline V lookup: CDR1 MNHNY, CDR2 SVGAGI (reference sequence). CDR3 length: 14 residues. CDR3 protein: CVSSYSIATTKAFF. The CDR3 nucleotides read TGTGTCAGCAGTTACTCGATTGCGACCACTAAAGCTTTCTTT.

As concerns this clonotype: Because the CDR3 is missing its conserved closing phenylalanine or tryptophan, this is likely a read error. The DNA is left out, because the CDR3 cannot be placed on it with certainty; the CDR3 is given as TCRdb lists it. The CDR3 sequence: CVSTLQGASEQFL. The chain has TRBV12-3 or TRBV12-4 and TRBJ2-1; TRBD1, the table's D call, was not compared with the DNA. The CDR3 is 13 amino acids long, termini counted.

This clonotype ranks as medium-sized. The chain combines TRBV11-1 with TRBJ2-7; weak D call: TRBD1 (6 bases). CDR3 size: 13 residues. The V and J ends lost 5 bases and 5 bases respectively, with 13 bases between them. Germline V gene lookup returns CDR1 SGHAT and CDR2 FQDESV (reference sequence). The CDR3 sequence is CASSRQGFNEQYF. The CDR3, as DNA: TGTGCCAGCAGCCGCCAGGGGTTTAACGAGCAGTACTTC.

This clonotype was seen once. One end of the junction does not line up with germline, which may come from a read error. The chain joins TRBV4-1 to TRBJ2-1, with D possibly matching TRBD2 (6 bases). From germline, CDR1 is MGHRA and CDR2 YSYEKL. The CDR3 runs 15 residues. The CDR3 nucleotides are TGTGCCAGCAGCCATGGAGGGTATTCCGACAATGAGCAGTTCTTC. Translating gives CASSHGGYSDNEQFF.

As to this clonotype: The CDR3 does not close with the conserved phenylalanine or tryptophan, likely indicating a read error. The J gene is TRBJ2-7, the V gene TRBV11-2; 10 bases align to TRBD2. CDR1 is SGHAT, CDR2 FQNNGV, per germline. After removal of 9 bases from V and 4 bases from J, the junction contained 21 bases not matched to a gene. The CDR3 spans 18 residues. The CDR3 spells CASSLSVGLAEGGYEQYL. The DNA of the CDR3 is TGTGCCAGTAGTTTATCCGTTGGACTAGCGGAAGGGGGGTACGAGCAGTACTTA.

This CDR3 reads CDSSPGRGVYTDTQYF. The CDR3 bases are TGTGATAGCAGCCCTGGGAGGGGGGTATACACAGATACGCAGTATTTT. The V call is TRBV11-2, the J call TRBJ2-3; D might be TRBD2 (7 bases). In germline, CDR1 is SGHAT, CDR2 FQNNGV. CDR3 length equals 16 residues.

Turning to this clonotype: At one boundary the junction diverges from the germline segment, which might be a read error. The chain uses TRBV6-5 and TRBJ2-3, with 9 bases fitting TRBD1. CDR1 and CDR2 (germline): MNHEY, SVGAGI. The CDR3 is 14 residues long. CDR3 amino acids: CARSSDRGTDMQYF. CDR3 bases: TGTGCCAGGAGTTCGGACAGGGGTACTGATATGCAGTATTTT.

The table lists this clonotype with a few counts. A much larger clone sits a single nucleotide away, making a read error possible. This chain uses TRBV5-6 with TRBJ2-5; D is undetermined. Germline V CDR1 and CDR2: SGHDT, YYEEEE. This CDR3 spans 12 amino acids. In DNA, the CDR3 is TGTGCCAACAGCTTGGCCCCAGAGACCCAGTACTTC. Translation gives CANSLAPETQYF.

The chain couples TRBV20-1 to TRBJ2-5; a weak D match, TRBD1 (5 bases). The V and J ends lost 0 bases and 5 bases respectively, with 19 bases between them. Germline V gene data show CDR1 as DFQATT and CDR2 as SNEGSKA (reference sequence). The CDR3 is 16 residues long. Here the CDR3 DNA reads TGCAGTGCTAGAGATAGGGCAGGGTTGGGCCGGGAGACCCAGTACTTC. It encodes CSARDRAGLGRETQYF.

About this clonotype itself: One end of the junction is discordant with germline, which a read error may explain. The CDR3 is CTSSLRCTDTQYF. The CDR3 bases are TGTACCAGCAGTTTACGTTGCACAGATACGCAGTATTTT. The chain combines TRBV28 with TRBJ2-3; no definite D call. The germline V gene has CDR1 MDHEN and CDR2 SYDVKM. CDR3 length: 13 amino acids. Complete variable domain (other parts from reference TRBV28 and TRBJ2-3): DVKVTQSSRYLVKRTGEKVFLECVQDMDHENMFWYRQDPGLGLRLIYFSYDVKMKEKGDIPEGYSVSREKKERFSLILESASTNQTSMYLCTSSLRCTDTQYFGPGTRLTVL.

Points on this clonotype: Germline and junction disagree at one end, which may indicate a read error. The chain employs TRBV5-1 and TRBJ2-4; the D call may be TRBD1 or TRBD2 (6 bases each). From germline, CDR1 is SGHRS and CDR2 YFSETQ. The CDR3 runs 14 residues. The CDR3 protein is CTSSPSGAGNIQYF. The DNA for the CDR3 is TGCACCAGCAGCCCGTCGGGGGCGGGGAACATTCAGTACTTC.

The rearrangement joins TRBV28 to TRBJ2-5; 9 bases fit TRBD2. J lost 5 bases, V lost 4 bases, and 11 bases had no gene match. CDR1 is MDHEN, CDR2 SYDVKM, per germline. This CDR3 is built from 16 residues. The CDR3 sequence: CASSSGRTSAEETQYF. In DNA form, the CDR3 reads TGTGCCAGCAGTTCCGGCAGGACTAGCGCGGAGGAGACCCAGTACTTC. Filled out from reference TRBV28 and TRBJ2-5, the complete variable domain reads DVKVTQSSRYLVKRTGEKVFLECVQDMDHENMFWYRQDPGLGLRLIYFSYDVKMKEKGDIPEGYSVSREKKERFSLILESASTNQTSMYLCASSSGRTSAEETQYFGPGTRLLVL.

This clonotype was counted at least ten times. The chain's CDR3 is CASSRTGGNSPLHF. CDR3 in DNA: TGTGCCAGCAGTCGTACAGGGGGCAATTCACCCCTCCACTTT. This rearrangement joins TRBV12-3 or TRBV12-4 to TRBJ1-6, with 9 nucleotides matching TRBD1. The CDR3 extends over 14 amino acids. Germline trimming cut 5 bases from V and 7 bases from J; bases unmatched to any gene: 3.

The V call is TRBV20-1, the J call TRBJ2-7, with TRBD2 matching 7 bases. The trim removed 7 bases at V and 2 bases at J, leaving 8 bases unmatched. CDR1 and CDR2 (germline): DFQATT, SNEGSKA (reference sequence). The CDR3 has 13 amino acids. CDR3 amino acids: CSVPGRTPYEQYF. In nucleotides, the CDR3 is TGCAGTGTCCCCGGGAGGACCCCCTACGAGCAGTACTTC.

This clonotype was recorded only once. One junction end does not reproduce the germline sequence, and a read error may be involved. CDR3 nucleotide sequence: TGTGTCAGCACTGTAAAGCAGGGGAACACCGGGGAGCTGTTTTTT. Encoded protein: CVSTVKQGNTGELFF. The chain combines TRBV5-4 with TRBJ2-2, with D perhaps TRBD1 (5 bases). The CDR3 has 15 residues. Germline values: CDR1 SGHNT, CDR2 YYREEE (reference sequence).

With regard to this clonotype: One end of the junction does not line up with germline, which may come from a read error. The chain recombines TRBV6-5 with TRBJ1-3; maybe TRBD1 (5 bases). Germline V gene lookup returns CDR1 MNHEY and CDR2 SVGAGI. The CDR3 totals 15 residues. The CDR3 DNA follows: TGTGGCAGCAGCCAATCTTGGGACTCTGGGAACACCATATATTTT. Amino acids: CGSSQSWDSGNTIYF.

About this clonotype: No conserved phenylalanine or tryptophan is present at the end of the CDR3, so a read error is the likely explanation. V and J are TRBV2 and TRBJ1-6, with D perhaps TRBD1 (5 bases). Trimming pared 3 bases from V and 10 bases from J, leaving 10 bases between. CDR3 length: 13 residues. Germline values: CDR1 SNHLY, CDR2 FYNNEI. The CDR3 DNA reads TGTGCCAGCAGTGATGGCAGGGACTCACCCCTCCACTCT. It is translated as CASSDGRDSPLHS.

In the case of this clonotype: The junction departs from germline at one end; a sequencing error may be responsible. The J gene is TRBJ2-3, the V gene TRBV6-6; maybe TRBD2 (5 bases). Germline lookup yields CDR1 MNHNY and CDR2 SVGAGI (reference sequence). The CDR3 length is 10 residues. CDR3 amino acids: CASGTDAQYF. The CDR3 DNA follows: TGCGCCAGCGGAACAGATGCGCAGTATTTT.

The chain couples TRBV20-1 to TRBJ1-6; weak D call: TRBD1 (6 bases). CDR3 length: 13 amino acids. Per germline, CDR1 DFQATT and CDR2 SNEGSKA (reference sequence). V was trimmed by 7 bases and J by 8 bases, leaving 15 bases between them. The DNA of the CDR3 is TGCAGTGTTGCGCGGGGGGCTTATTCACCCCTCCACTTT. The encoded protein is CSVARGAYSPLHF.

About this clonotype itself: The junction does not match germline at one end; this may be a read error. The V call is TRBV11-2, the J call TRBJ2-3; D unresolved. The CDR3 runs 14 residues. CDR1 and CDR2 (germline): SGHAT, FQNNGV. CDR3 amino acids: CASSSTHYTDTHYF. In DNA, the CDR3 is TGTGCCAGCAGCTCGACACACTACACAGATACGCATTATTTT.

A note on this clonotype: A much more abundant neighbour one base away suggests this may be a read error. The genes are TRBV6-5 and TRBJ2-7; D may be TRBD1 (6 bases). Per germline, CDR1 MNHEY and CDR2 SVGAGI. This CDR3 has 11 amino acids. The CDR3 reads CVSRGLYEQYF. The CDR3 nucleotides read TGTGTCAGCAGGGGTCTCTACGAGCAGTACTTC.

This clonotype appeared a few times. The CDR3 DNA reads TGTGCCAGCAGCCTAAGGACTAGCACAGATACGCAGTATTTT. It yields the protein CASSLRTSTDTQYF. This chain links TRBV7-2 with TRBJ2-3, with a tentative D call TRBD2 (5 bases). The CDR3 sequence is 14 residues long. V dropped 5 bases and J dropped 0 bases, with 9 bases sitting between them. Germline CDR1 SGHTA, CDR2 FQGNSA.

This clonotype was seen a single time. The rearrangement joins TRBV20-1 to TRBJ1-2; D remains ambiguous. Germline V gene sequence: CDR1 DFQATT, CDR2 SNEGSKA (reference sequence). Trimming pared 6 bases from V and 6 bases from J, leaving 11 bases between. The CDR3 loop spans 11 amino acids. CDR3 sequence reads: CSASQEHGYTF. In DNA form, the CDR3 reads TGCAGTGCATCGCAGGAGCATGGCTACACCTTC.

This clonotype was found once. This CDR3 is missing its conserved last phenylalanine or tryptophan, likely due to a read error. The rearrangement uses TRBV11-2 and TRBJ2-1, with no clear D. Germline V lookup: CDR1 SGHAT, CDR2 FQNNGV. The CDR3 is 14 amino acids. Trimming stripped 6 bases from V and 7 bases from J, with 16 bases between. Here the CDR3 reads CASSSACPGNEQFS. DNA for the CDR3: TGTGCCAGCAGTTCAGCGTGTCCTGGGAATGAGCAGTTCTCC.

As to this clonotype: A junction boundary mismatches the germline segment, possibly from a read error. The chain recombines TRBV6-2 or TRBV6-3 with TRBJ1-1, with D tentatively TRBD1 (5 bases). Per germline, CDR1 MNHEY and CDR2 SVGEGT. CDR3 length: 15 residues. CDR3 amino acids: CASSYQVRETTRASF. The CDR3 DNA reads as TGTGCCAGCAGTTACCAGGTCAGGGAAACTACTCGAGCTTCCTTT.

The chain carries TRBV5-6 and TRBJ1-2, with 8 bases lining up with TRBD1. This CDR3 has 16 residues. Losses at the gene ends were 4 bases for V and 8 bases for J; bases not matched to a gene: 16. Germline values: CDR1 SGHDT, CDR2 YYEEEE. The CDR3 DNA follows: TGTGCCAGCAGCCTGGGACAGGAGGCGCGAGTCGGAGGCTACACCTTC. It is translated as CASSLGQEARVGGYTF.

CDR3 protein: CASSRVLGQGRGNEQFF. The DNA of the CDR3 is TGTGCCAGTAGTAGGGTCCTCGGACAGGGACGGGGGAATGAGCAGTTCTTC. V gene TRBV19 combines with J gene TRBJ2-1, with 8 bases that match TRBD1. After removal of 4 bases from V and 7 bases from J, the junction contained 15 bases not matched to a gene. This CDR3 has 17 amino acids. Germline V gives CDR1 LNHDA, CDR2 SQIVND (reference sequence).

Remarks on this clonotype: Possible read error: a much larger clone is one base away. The CDR3 DNA sequence: TGTGTCAGCAGCTCCAAGGTCAGCAGGGAGCAGTTCTTC. This sequence encodes CVSSSKVSREQFF. The genes are TRBV7-9 and TRBJ2-1, with D hard to call. This CDR3 is 13 amino acids long. Per the germline V gene, CDR1 is SEHNR and CDR2 is FQNEAQ (reference sequence).

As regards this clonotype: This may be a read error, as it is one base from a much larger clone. CDR3: CASSPGTSEDTRYF. CDR3 coding DNA: TGTGCCAGCAGCCCCGGGACTAGCGAAGATACGCGGTATTTT. This sequence joins TRBV11-2 and TRBJ2-3; TRBD2 aligns across 10 bases. CDR3 length: 14 amino acids. CDR1 and CDR2 (germline): SGHAT, FQNNGV.

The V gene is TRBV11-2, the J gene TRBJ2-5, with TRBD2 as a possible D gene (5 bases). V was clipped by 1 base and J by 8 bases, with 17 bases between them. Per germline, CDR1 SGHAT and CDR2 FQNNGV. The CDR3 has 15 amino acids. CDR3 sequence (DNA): TGTGCCAGCAGCTTAGGATCGGGTGGACGGGAAACCCAGTACTTC. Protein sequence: CASSLGSGGRETQYF.

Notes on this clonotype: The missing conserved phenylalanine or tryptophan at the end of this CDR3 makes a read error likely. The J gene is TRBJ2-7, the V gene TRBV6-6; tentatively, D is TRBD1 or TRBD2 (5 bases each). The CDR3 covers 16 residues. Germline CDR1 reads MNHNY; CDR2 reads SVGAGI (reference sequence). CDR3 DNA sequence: TGTGTCAGCAGTTACTCGTATCGGGACGGGCGGAACGAGCAGTACTTA. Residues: CVSSYSYRDGRNEQYL.